This is a list of T cell receptor beta chains from one sample in a study of blood T cells in healthy people across ages. TCRdb called the 5' RACE reads again in MiXCR, with one record for every CDR3 protein. The data hold around 1,800,000 distinct CDR3 sequences, with 35% to 50% observed a single time. Material for sequencing was blood. The receptors were gathered from a human donor in good health. The CDR3 runs from the conserved cysteine through the conserved F or W. A D gene is named only where the DNA matches it firmly. The listing skips clone size in some rows; elsewhere it reads once, few, many or a size class.

d_call j_call v_call clone_size cdr3_nt cdr3_aa
. TRBJ2-7 TRBV14 many TGCGCCAGCAGCCAAGCTGGGACCTACGAGCAGTACTTC CASSQAGTYEQYF
. TRBJ2-5 TRBV12-5 . TGTGCTAGTGGTTTGGGACAGACTATGGGAGAGACCCAGTACTTC CASGLGQTMGETQYF
. TRBJ2-1 TRBV9 . TGTGCCAGCAGCGTAGTGGGGAGGCGGGGAAGCTCCTACAATGAGCAGTTCTTC CASSVVGRRGSSYNEQFF
. TRBJ2-7 TRBV20-1 . TGCAGTGCTAGAGACTATGGTTCCTACGAGCAGTACTTC CSARDYGSYEQYF
TRBD1 TRBJ2-1 TRBV4-3 . TGCGCCAGCAGCCAAGATCTAGGGACAGGGGTGGCCCTTGAGCAGTTCTTC CASSQDLGTGVALEQFF
. TRBJ2-1 TRBV29-1 many TGCAGCCCCATCTCCAGTAACAATGAGCAGTTCTTC CSPISSNNEQFF
. TRBJ1-1 TRBV6-5 . TGTGCCAGCAGTAGGGGGGGGCAGGGTCGAGCTTTCTTT CASSRGGQGRAFF
TRBD1 TRBJ2-3 TRBV24-1 . TGTGCCACCAGTGTCTCCTCCGGCGGACAGGTAGATACGCAGTATTTT CATSVSSGGQVDTQYF
. TRBJ2-3 TRBV27 few TGTGCCAGCAGTTTAGAGGTCGCTCCCACAGATACGCAGTATTTT CASSLEVAPTDTQYF
. TRBJ1-2 TRBV4-1 . TGCGCCAGCAGCCAAGATTCCCCGACAGTTAACTATGGCTACACCTTC CASSQDSPTVNYGYTF
TRBD2 TRBJ2-4 TRBV20-1 few TGCAGTGTCAGCGGGGATAGCCGGAATGAGCAGTACTTC CSVSGDSRNEQYF
. TRBJ2-1 TRBV7-2 . TGTGCCGGCAGTAATACCCGGACTACCGCCTACAATGAGCAGTTCTTC CAGSNTRTTAYNEQFF
TRBD1 TRBJ2-3 TRBV20-1 . TGCAGTGCTAGAGTTGGACAGGTAACAGATACGCAGTATTTT CSARVGQVTDTQYF
. TRBJ1-2 TRBV30 once TGTGCCCGGGCAGCCGATAACTATGGCTACACCTTC CARAADNYGYTF
. TRBJ2-7 TRBV28 . TGTGCCAGCAGTTTTGGGACGCCCCAAACCCTGTACGAGCAGTACTTC CASSFGTPQTLYEQYF
. TRBJ2-5 TRBV6-2/TRBV6-3 . TGTGCCAGCAGTTACTACCAACTGACCCAGTACTTC CASSYYQLTQYF
TRBD2 TRBJ2-3 TRBV20-1 . TGCAGTGCGGTAGCGGGGGGAAGGGGCACAGATACGCAGTATTTT CSAVAGGRGTDTQYF
TRBD1 TRBJ1-5 TRBV4-3 . TGCGCCAGCAGCCAAGGACAGGGGTTTCAGCCCCAGCATTTT CASSQGQGFQPQHF
TRBD1 TRBJ1-1 TRBV29-1 few TGCAGCGTCTCACAGGGGGGTTTCGGCACTGAAGCTTTCTTT CSVSQGGFGTEAFF
. TRBJ1-1 TRBV28 . TGTGCCAGCAGTTTAGGGGGATCCTCTGAAGCTTTCTTT CASSLGGSSEAFF
TRBD1 TRBJ2-3 TRBV28 . TGTGCCAGCAGTTCAAGACCCCGAGGGACAGTGGCAGATACGCAGTATTTT CASSSRPRGTVADTQYF
. TRBJ2-6 TRBV4-1 . TGCGCCAGCCTTAATCGGGGTTTCGGGGCCAACGTCCTGACTTTC CASLNRGFGANVLTF
TRBD1 TRBJ2-7 TRBV5-1 . TGCGCCAGCAGCTTTACCTCGGGACAGTTTACCTACGAGCAGTACTTC CASSFTSGQFTYEQYF
. TRBJ2-5 TRBV5-1 few TGCGCCAGCAGCTTGGGGGTCGAATCCCAAGAGACCCAGTACTTC CASSLGVESQETQYF
. TRBJ1-2 TRBV12-3/TRBV12-4 . TGTGCCAGCAGGGGTGAGACAGGAAACTATGGCTACAACTTC CASRGETGNYGYNF
TRBD1 TRBJ1-4 TRBV5-5 few TGTGCCAGCAGCCTCTCGGTCAGGGGGGGACGTGAAAAACTGTTTTTT CASSLSVRGGREKLFF
TRBD1 TRBJ2-7 TRBV28 few TGTGCCAGCAGTCTGGGACAGGGGGATTTAGACGAGCAGTACTTC CASSLGQGDLDEQYF
TRBD2 TRBJ2-1 TRBV7-6 few TGTGCCAGCAGCTTATCGGGGGGGCAAGAGCAGTTCTTC CASSLSGGQEQFF